This T cell receptor (beta chain) was sequenced in a study of blood T cell repertoires in COVID-19. In assigning cohorts, the study relied on participant-reported clinical history. TCRdb's table, derived via immunoSEQ multiplex PCR, lists solely in-frame clones and lacks some. This table has about 330,000 clones, around 90% appearing once. Germline CDR1 and CDR2: MDHEN and SYDVKM. The CDR3 consists of 15 residues. V gave up 5 bases and J gave up 1 base; unmatched junction bases: 4. The sequence was collected from a woman in her twenties or thirties who had recovered from COVID-19. The specimen was PBMCs or T cells enriched from blood (not recorded which). This rearrangement joins TRBV28 to TRBJ2-3, with 9 bases that match TRBD2. CDR3 protein: CASSRRTSGTDTQYF. The DNA of the CDR3 is TGTGCCAGCAGTCGCCGGACTAGCGGCACAGATACGCAGTATTTT. Combining the CDR3 with reference TRBV28 and TRBJ2-3 gives the whole variable domain DVKVTQSSRYLVKRTGEKVFLECVQDMDHENMFWYRQDPGLGLRLIYFSYDVKMKEKGDIPEGYSVSREKKERFSLILESASTNQTSMYLCASSRRTSGTDTQYFGPGTRLTVL.